This TCR beta chain is from a study of T-cell memory formation after mild COVID-19. About this clonotype: No antigen is known for it.

TCRdb independently ran MiXCR on the 5' RACE reads; one entry per CDR3 protein. The table lists roughly 45,000 distinct CDR3 sequences, 25% to 30% of them singletons. Broader study findings: Shrinking CD4+ clones resided mostly in CM and EM, and CD8+ ones in EMRA. The study detected some responding clones in pre-infection memory, suggesting cross-reactive memory joined. There was a balanced CD4/CD8 profile in clones contracting day 15 to 85, and later expanders leaned CD4+.

In germline, CDR1 is MNHEY, CDR2 SMNVEV (reference sequence). The length of the CDR3 is 15 residues. V shed 6 bases, J shed 6 bases, and the junction held 8 bases outside the gene matches. V gene TRBV27 combines with J gene TRBJ1-6, with 7 bases fitting TRBD1. This clonotype originated in a man younger than 30 who had mild COVID-19 (a few samples of this study predate the infection). Cell type and time point are not known. Sequencing was done on a sample of PBMCs or a T cell subset sorted from them (not recorded which). The chain's CDR3 is CASRAIGTANSPLHF. The CDR3 coding sequence is TGTGCCAGCAGGGCCATCGGGACAGCTAATTCACCCCTCCACTTT.